This TCR beta chain is drawn from a study of vaccination and CD4 T cells after COVID-19. About this clonotype itself: Its specificity is not known.

As for treatment: roughly nine-day PBMC culture with coronavirus spike peptide pools or control peptides (ViraFEST assay). The Oncomine TCR Beta short-read assay sequenced DNA from cultured CD4+ T cells. One entry per CDR3 protein, called by TCRdb with MiXCR from the PCR reads. The sample yields under 20,000 distinct CDR3 sequences, about 40% seen once. This CDR3 has 13 amino acids. Specimen: CD4+ T cells from blood, cultured in vitro, collected before SARS-CoV-2 vaccination. The rearrangement uses TRBV21-1 and TRBJ1-6. TRBV21-1 constitutes a pseudogene. This sequence originates from a human donor who received a COVID-19 vaccine. The CDR3 loop is CARKDGHNSPLHF. Written as DNA, the CDR3 is TGTGCCAGGAAGGACGGACATAATTCACCCCTCCACTTT.